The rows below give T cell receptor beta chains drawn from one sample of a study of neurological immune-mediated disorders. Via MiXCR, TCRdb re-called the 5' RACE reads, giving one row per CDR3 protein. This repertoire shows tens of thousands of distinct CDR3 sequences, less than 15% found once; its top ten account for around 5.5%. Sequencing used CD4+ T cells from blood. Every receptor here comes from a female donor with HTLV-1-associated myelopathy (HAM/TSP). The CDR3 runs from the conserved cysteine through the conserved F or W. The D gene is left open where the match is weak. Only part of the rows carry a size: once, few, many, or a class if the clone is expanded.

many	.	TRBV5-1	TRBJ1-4	CASSLRGGSEKLFF	TGCGCCAGCAGCTTGCGCGGGGGCAGTGAAAAACTGTTTTTT
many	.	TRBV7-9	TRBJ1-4	CASTLAGDTNEKLFF	TGTGCCAGCACCCTTGCAGGGGACACTAATGAAAAACTGTTTTTT
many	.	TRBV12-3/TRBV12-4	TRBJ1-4	CASSPRGATNEKLFF	TGTGCCAGCAGTCCCAGGGGAGCCACTAATGAAAAACTGTTTTTT
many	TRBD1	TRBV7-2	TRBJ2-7	CASSLQTGSSYEQYF	TGTGCCAGCAGCTTACAGACAGGGAGCTCCTACGAGCAGTACTTC
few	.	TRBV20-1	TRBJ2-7	CSASLRSTGEQYF	TGCAGTGCCTCACTACGAAGTACGGGGGAGCAGTACTTC
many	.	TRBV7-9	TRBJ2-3	CASLDSPTDTQYF	TGTGCCAGCTTGGACAGTCCCACAGATACGCAGTATTTT
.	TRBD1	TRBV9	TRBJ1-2	CASSLDRVRGYTF	TGTGCCAGCAGCCTCGACAGGGTAAGGGGCTACACCTTC
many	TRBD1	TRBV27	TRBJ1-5	CASSLYPGTGGYQPQHF	TGTGCCAGCAGTTTATATCCCGGGACAGGGGGGTATCAGCCCCAGCATTTT
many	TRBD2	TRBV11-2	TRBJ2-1	CASSLEGSGGEYNEQFF	TGTGCCAGCAGCTTAGAAGGGAGCGGGGGGGAATACAATGAGCAGTTCTTC
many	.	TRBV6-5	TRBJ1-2	CASTQGRGYTF	TGTGCCAGCACTCAGGGTCGCGGCTACACCTTC
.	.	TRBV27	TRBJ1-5	CASSFVQGDQPQHF	TGTGCCAGCAGTTTCGTGCAGGGTGACCAGCCCCAGCATTTT
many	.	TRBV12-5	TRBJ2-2	CASGLVPDRNPTGELFF	TGTGCTAGTGGTTTGGTGCCCGACAGGAATCCTACCGGGGAGCTGTTTTTT
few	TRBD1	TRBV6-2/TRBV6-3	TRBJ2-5	CASSYLAGTEETQYF	TGTGCCAGCAGTTACCTCGCCGGGACAGAAGAGACCCAGTACTTC
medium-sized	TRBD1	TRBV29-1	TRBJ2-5	CSVVDRGHRETQYF	TGCAGCGTCGTGGACAGGGGGCATAGAGAGACCCAGTACTTC
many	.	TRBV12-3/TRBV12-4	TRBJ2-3	CASAPLRLGTDTQYF	TGTGCCAGCGCCCCCCTCCGACTAGGCACAGATACGCAGTATTTT
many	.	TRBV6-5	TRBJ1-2	CASSYLPTGGYTF	TGTGCCAGCAGTTACCTTCCGACGGGCGGCTACACCTTC
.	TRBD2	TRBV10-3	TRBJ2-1	CAIRLGTSNNEQFF	TGTGCCATCAGGCTAGGGACTAGTAACAATGAGCAGTTCTTC
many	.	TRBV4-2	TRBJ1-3	CASSPDLAGNTIYF	TGTGCCAGCAGCCCGGACTTAGCAGGAAACACCATATATTTT
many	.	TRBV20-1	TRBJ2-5	CSAGAGPRTQYF	TGCAGTGCTGGAGCGGGCCCCAGGACCCAGTACTTC
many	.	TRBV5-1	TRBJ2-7	CASSLEGGEQYF	TGCGCCAGCAGCTTGGAGGGCGGCGAGCAGTACTTC
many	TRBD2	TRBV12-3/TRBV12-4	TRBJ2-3	CASSSPIQGGRTDTQYF	TGTGCCAGCAGTTCCCCAATCCAGGGCGGGAGGACAGATACGCAGTATTTT
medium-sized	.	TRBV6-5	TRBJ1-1	CASSPRGTMNTEAFF	TGTGCCAGCAGCCCCCGCGGGACCATGAACACTGAAGCTTTCTTT
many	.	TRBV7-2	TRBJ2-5	CASSPSGQKETQYF	TGTGCCAGCAGCCCAAGCGGGCAAAAAGAGACCCAGTACTTC
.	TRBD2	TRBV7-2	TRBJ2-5	CASSLVASGGGTQYF	TGTGCCAGCAGCTTAGTGGCTAGCGGGGGTGGGACCCAGTACTTC
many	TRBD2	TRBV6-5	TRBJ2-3	CASRPPGGDTQYF	TGTGCCAGCAGACCGCCGGGAGGAGATACGCAGTATTTT
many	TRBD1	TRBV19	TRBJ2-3	CASSRQGAQSTDTQYF	TGTGCCAGTAGCAGACAGGGGGCGCAGAGCACAGATACGCAGTATTTT
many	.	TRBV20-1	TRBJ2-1	CSGPGEEDEQFF	TGCAGTGGACCGGGGGAGGAGGATGAGCAGTTCTTC
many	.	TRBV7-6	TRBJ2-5	CASSFWRVGETQYF	TGTGCCAGCAGCTTTTGGAGGGTAGGGGAGACCCAGTACTTC
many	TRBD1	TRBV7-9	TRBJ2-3	CASSSLPGQGEDTQYF	TGTGCCAGCAGCTCACTACCAGGACAGGGGGAAGATACGCAGTATTTT
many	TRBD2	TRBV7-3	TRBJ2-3	CASSPGRGLAAEGGTDTQYF	TGTGCCAGCAGCCCCGGCAGGGGACTAGCGGCGGAGGGGGGCACAGATACGCAGTATTTT
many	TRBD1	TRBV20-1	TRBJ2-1	CSARSSQTGSSYNEQFF	TGCAGTGCTAGGTCTTCTCAGACAGGGAGCTCCTACAATGAGCAGTTCTTC
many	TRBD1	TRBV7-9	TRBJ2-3	CASSPGQGVADTQYF	TGTGCCAGCAGCCCCGGACAGGGAGTCGCGGATACGCAGTATTTT
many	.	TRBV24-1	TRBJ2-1	CATSDHPETGEQFF	TGTGCCACCAGTGACCACCCCGAGACCGGTGAGCAGTTCTTC
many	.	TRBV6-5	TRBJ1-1	CASSYFGVKNTEAFF	TGTGCCAGCAGTTACTTTGGGGTGAAGAACACTGAAGCTTTCTTT
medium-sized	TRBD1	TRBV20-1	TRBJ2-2	CSAEDRGRSTGELFF	TGCAGTGCCGAGGACAGGGGGCGAAGCACCGGGGAGCTGTTTTTT
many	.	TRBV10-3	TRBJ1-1	CAISAGAAEAFF	TGTGCCATCAGTGCAGGGGCGGCTGAAGCTTTCTTT
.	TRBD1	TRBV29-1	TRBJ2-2	CSVSGGVYTGDLFF	TGCAGCGTCTCAGGGGGCGTGTACACCGGGGACCTGTTTTTT
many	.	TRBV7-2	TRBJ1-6	CASSLVSSPLHF	TGTGCCAGCAGCTTAGTTTCCTCACCCCTCCACTTT
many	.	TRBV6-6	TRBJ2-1	CASSQDSYPNEQFF	TGTGCCAGCAGTCAAGACTCGTACCCCAATGAGCAGTTCTTC
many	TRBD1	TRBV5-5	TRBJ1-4	CASSVRQGGNEKLFF	TGTGCCAGCAGCGTTCGACAGGGCGGTAATGAAAAACTGTTTTTT
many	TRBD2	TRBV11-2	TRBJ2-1	CASSPRPGTSGRVMDNEQFF	TGTGCCAGCAGCCCCCGCCCGGGGACTAGCGGGAGGGTGATGGACAATGAGCAGTTCTTC
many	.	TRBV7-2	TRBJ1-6	CASSLTGRPHNSPLHF	TGTGCCAGCAGCTTAACCGGAAGGCCCCATAATTCACCCCTCCACTTT
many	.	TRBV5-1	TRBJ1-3	CASSTGTSGNTIYF	TGCGCCAGCAGCACAGGGACATCTGGAAACACCATATATTTT
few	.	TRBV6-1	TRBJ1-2	CASSGSTDGYTF	TGTGCCAGCAGTGGTTCGACGGATGGCTACACCTTC
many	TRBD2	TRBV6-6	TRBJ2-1	CASTSGGAVDEQFF	TGTGCCAGCACAAGCGGGGGGGCGGTCGATGAGCAGTTCTTC
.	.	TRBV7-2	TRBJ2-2	CASSSWSATGELFF	TGTGCCAGCAGCTCCTGGTCAGCTACCGGGGAGCTGTTTTTT
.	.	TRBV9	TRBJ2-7	CASSVARRRLEQYF	TGTGCCAGCAGCGTAGCTAGGAGGCGCCTCGAGCAGTACTTC
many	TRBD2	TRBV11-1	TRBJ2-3	CASSLIAGSTDTQYF	TGTGCCAGCAGCTTAATAGCGGGTAGCACAGATACGCAGTATTTT
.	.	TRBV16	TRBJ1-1	CATIPPGGAKAFF	TGTGCCACCATCCCCCCCGGGGGAGCTAAAGCTTTCTTT
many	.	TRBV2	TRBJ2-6	CASSEAGAGGANVLTF	TGTGCCAGCAGTGAAGCGGGGGCGGGTGGGGCCAACGTCCTGACTTTC
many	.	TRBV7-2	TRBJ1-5	CASSLRTGNQPQHF	TGTGCCAGCAGCTTAAGGACAGGCAATCAGCCCCAGCATTTT
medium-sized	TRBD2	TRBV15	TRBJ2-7	CATSTGGTSGNYEQYF	TGTGCCACCAGCACCGGCGGGACTAGCGGGAACTACGAGCAGTACTTC
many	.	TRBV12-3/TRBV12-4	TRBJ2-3	CASRDPWGTDTQYF	TGTGCCAGCCGGGACCCCTGGGGCACAGATACGCAGTATTTT